This TCR beta chain comes out of a study of control samples from healthy donors and cancer patients. The protocol was immunoSEQ multiplex PCR, while the TCRdb copy is restricted to in-frame clones and leaves out a portion. The repertoire has fewer than 150,000 clones, roughly 90% of them found once; the top ten carry roughly 8.7%. V lost 1 base and J lost 1, with 12 bases in between. The length of the CDR3 is 16 residues. Germline CDR1 is SGDLS and CDR2 is YYNGEE. Material: blood. The chain employs TRBV9 and TRBJ2-1; weak D call: TRBD2 (5 bases). The TCR sequence derives from a man younger than 30 in good health. CDR3 DNA sequence: TGTGCCAGCAGCGTACTGGGCAGCGGTTCCTACAATGAGCAGTTCTTC. It specifies CASSVLGSGSYNEQFF.